This T cell receptor (beta chain) was identified during a study of shared clonotypes between healthy human individuals. The study's findings and limits: In contrast to clonotypes shared by all four donors, non-shared clonotypes had lower generation probabilities.

Every immunoSEQ plate was one replicate of a subset's evenly spread DNA. Source study methods: In the immunoSEQ data, sequences were junction-only and lacked quality scores, so filtering differed. Sequencing used immunoSEQ multiplex PCR; TCRdb keeps in-frame clones, though not all of them. V and J calls and clone size are copied from that table; D and trimming were computed from the DNA. This sample has around 2.1 million clones, with around 95% found just once. Donors comprised only Caucasian adults living in Nashville, Tennessee. Note on this clone: The antigen remains undetermined.

This CDR3 region has 14 residues. CDR1 is MNHEY, CDR2 SVGAGI, per germline. Trimming stripped 6 bases from V and 13 bases from J, with 21 bases between. This receptor was taken from a man aged 18 to 30 in good health. The source material was naive CD4+ T cells sorted from blood. Sample subset: CD45RA+ positively selected. The rearrangement joins TRBV6-5 to TRBJ2-2, with D perhaps assigned TRBD1 or TRBD2 (5 bases each). The CDR3: CASSPFRDQSRLFF. CDR3 nucleotides: TGTGCCAGCAGCCCCTTTAGGGACCAAAGCCGGCTGTTTTTT.